This record covers a single T cell receptor beta chain. Antigen: not known. It was into CD45RA+ naive and CD45RA-negative memory subsets that the CD4+ cells were split. The data belong to a study of shared clonotypes between healthy human individuals. Study results and caveats: Relative to their counterparts shared across all four donors, non-shared clonotypes exhibited diminished generation probabilities.

Samples underwent the assay at deep level. Authors' data handling: There were no quality scores in the junction-only immunoSEQ sequences, so filtering differed. Repertoires were generated with immunoSEQ multiplex PCR, while TCRdb's copy carries only in-frame clones and drops some. V and J calls plus clone size are reproduced from that table; the DNA served to infer D and trimming. The sample lists roughly 1 million clones; approximately 78% were seen once. What was sequenced was memory CD4+ T cells from PBMCs. Subset in this sample: CD45RA-negative fraction. The source is a man younger than 35 in good health. Some clones in this sample may be carry-over from other donors' samples.

The CDR3 loop reads CASSLGQGFETQYF. The CDR3 nucleotides read TGTGCCAGCAGCTTAGGACAGGGGTTCGAGACCCAGTACTTC. The chain is built from TRBV7-7 and TRBJ2-5, with TRBD1 identical over 8 bases. The germline CDR1 and CDR2 sequences are SSHAT and FNYEAQ (reference sequence). The length of the CDR3 is 14 residues. The V and J ends lost 1 base and 5 bases, in that order; junction bases with no gene match: 3.